This paragraph covers one T cell receptor (beta chain) sequence. This clonotype was found many times. The antigen it recognizes is unknown. The input lacks base qualities; no much larger clone sits a single base away. This sample is part of a study of blood T cells in healthy people across ages (dated by TCRdb to the mid-2010s). The study in broad terms: Template switching captured roughly one uniquely barcoded TCR beta cDNA molecule per two T cells in model experiments. Age-related changes in TCR beta repertoire diversity were measured in the study by deep sequencing normalized with unique cDNA molecular identifiers. Four age groups were formed from the donors: young (average about 17 years), middle-aged (just under 40), aged (approximately 60) and long-lived (around 80). To avoid experimental bias, donors of different ages were randomly spread across the sequencing lanes. For two donors (one aged 18 to 29 and one aged 80 or older), the study analyzed two additional independent replicas of 1 million unique cDNA reads from the same blood draw.

Donors were 40 or so systemically healthy Caucasian individuals from Russia aged roughly 6 to 100 years. Around 10 milliliters of peripheral blood were collected from each donor into EDTA-treated Vacutainer tubes. Ficoll-Paque density-gradient centrifugation was used to isolate PBMCs, with at least 7 million per sample. Total RNA, at least 5 micrograms per sample, was extracted from PBMCs with Trizol reagent. The percentages of naive CD45RAhigh/CD27high T cells were determined by flow cytometry on a PBMC aliquot from every donor. Results the study describes overall, beyond this receptor: Observed TCR beta diversity correlated strongly with the percentage of naive T cells measured by flow cytometry. Conclusive comparison of naive and antigen-experienced compartments was prevented by the profiling of bulk unsorted PBMCs. Observed TCR beta diversity per million T cells fell roughly linearly with age, and a significant reduction was already apparent by age around 40. Because the CMV infection status of the donors was unknown, age-related changes in expanded clonotypes may potentially have been confounded. Total diversity estimates from one million sequenced T cells were considered lower bounds and underestimates. Compared with the aged group, the long-lived group had more naive CD4+ T cells, fewer expanded clones and increased TCR diversity, a pattern suggesting age selection.

The receptor library was made with 5' RACE. The sample was run on an Illumina HiSeq 2500. A second PCR of about 6 to 11 cycles was performed with a sample-barcoded 5' primer and a J-beta primer mix. A unique molecular identifier was introduced onto each TCR beta cDNA molecule by a template-switch 5' adaptor carrying 12 random nucleotides. At least 2.5 million CDR3-containing paired-end reads were obtained from each sample. First-strand cDNA synthesis was performed from all RNA using the Mint cDNA synthesis kit, with priming by a TRBC-specific oligonucleotide. After uracil-DNA glycosylase treatment, a first 18-cycle PCR used universal primers M1SS and BC2_uni_R on all cDNA. From the authors' description of their analysis: For normalization, 1 million high-quality reads were randomly selected from each sample, with every read carrying a distinct molecular identifier. Instead of being binned into consensus sequences, reads with shared molecular identifiers were discarded. MiTCR, run with a Q25 quality threshold and the strictest error-elimination algorithm, handled CDR3 identification, clonotype clustering and error correction. Lower-bound total TCR beta diversity was estimated with a nonparametric unseen species model using Euler transformation. TCRdb reprocessing: public reads trimmed at Q25 with fastp, clones called with MiXCR, in-frame beta chains kept. Each CDR3 protein gets just one entry, which takes the most common genes and DNA from the rows behind it. TCRdb, not the original authors, processed these V and J calls. The sample contains some 900,000 distinct CDR3 sequences, around 28% of them found a single time. About 18% of the sample rests with the top ten.

Sequencing was carried out using blood. This clonotype was obtained from a woman aged 80 or older in good health.

The bases read TGCAGCGTTGAAGACGGAACCTACGAGCAGTACTTC. This is translated as CSVEDGTYEQYF. The V and J segments used are TRBV29-1 and TRBJ2-7, with no confidently assigned D gene. From a lookup of the germline V gene, CDR1 and CDR2 are SQVTM and ANQGSEA. V is clipped by 0 bases and J by 2 bases, and the sequence between their germline boundaries is 5 bases long. Measured from the cysteine to the phenylalanine, the CDR3 is 12 residues long. Kept here is only the CDR3 DNA, which spans 36 bases and is read in frame from base 1.